This TCR beta chain appears in the sequencing data of a study of T cell repertoires in cytomegalovirus infection. On the study more broadly: In the study, CMV epitopes included recently identified HLA-C-restricted and well-studied HLA-B-restricted ones.

J gave up 5 bases and V 7 bases, and 9 bases lay outside the gene matches. CDR3 length equals 15 residues. Concerning this clonotype itself: The antigen remains undetermined.

TCRdb passed the reads through MiXCR, listing each CDR3 protein once. In the table there are 700,000 to 950,000 distinct CDR3 sequences, about 30% of which are singletons. The sequence was obtained from a human donor in good health (CMV status not recorded). Some clones in this sample may be carry-over from other donors' samples. J is TRBJ2-2 and V is TRBV12-3 or TRBV12-4; 8 bases align to TRBD1. The material sequenced was cultured CD8+ T cells from PBMCs, taken from culture after CMV antigen stimulation. CDR3 amino acids: CASILAGGATGELFF. The DNA of the CDR3 is TGTGCCAGCATACTCGCAGGGGGCGCGACCGGGGAGCTGTTTTTT.